This entry describes one T cell receptor beta chain. Its antigen is unknown. The data derive from a study of CD8 T cells in ankylosing spondylitis. Study results and caveats: Disease-linked clones bore a CD8+ phenotype and were relatively rare in peripheral blood. Roughly eight highly homologous variants made up a TCR beta motif that seemed to typify ankylosing spondylitis blood. Reactive arthritis synovial fluid and blood were previously reported to contain some motif variants. Matched ankylosing spondylitis synovial fluid reportedly contained a significantly enriched population of disease-linked clones.

Germline-derived CDR1 and CDR2 are SGDLS and YYNGEE. The CDR3 has 11 amino acids. The V and J ends lost 4 bases and 8 bases respectively, with 9 bases between them. Quantitative 5'-RACE with molecular barcodes generated TCR beta libraries. TCRdb fed the 5' RACE reads into MiXCR, producing one record per CDR3 protein. The table shows fewer than 450,000 distinct CDR3 sequences, with 15% to 20% occurring only once. The sequencing input was blood, either unsorted or a sorted T cell fraction (not recorded which). The chain couples TRBV9 to TRBJ1-1; D unclear. This receptor was taken from a male donor with ankylosing spondylitis. CDR3 DNA: TGTGCCAGCAGCCCGCAGGAGGAAGCTTTCTTT. It encodes CASSPQEEAFF. The full variable domain, in which reference TRBV9 and TRBJ1-1 provide the parts outside the CDR3, is DSGVTQTPKHLITATGQRVTLRCSPRSGDLSVYWYQQSLDQGLQFLIQYYNGEERAKGNILERFSAQQFPDLHSELNLSSLELGDSALYFCASSPQEEAFFGQGTRLTVV.